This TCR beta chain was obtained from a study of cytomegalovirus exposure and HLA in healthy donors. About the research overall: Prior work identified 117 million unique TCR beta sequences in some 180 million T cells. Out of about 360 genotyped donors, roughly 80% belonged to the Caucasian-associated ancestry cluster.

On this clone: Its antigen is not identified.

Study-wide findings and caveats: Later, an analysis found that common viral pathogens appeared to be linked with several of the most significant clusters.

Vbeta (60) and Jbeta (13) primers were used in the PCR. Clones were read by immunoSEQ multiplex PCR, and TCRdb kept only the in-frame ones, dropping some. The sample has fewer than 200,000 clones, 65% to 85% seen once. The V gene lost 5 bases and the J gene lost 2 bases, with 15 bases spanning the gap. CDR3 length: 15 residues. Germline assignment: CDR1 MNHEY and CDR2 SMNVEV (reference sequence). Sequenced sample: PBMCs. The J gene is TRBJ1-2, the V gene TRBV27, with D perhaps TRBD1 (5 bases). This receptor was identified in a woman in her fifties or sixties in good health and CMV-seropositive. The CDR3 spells CASSPPQAGNYGYTF. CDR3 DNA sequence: TGTGCCAGCAGTCCGCCCCAGGCAGGGAACTATGGCTACACCTTC.